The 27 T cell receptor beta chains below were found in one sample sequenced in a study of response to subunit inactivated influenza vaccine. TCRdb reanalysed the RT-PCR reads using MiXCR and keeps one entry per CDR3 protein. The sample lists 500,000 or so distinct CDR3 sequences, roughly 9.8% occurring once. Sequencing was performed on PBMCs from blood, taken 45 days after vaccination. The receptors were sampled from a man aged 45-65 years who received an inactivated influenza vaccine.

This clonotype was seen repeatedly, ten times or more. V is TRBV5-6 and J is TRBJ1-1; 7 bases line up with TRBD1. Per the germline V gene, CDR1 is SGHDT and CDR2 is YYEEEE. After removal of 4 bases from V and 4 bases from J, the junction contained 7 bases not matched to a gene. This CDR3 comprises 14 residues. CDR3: CASSRDREGTEAFF. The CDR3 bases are TGTGCCAGCAGCCGCGACAGGGAGGGCACTGAAGCTTTCTTT.

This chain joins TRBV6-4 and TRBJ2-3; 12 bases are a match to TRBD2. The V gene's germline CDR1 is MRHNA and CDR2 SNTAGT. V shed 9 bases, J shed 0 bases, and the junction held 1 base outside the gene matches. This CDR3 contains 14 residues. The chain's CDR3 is CARLAGGSTDTQYF. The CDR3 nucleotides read TGTGCCAGACTAGCGGGGGGAAGCACAGATACGCAGTATTTT.

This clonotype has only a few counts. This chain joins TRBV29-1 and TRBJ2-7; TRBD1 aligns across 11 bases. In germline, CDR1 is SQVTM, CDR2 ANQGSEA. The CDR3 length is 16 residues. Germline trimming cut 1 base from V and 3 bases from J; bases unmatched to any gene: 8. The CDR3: CSVEGSSGTGGYEQYF. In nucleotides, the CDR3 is TGCAGCGTTGAAGGTTCATCGGGGACAGGGGGCTACGAGCAGTACTTC.

As DNA, the CDR3 is TGTGCCAGCAGTCGACTAACAGGGTTCGGGGCAGATACGCAGTATTTT. Translation gives CASSRLTGFGADTQYF. This rearrangement joins TRBV28 to TRBJ2-3, with D possibly matching TRBD1 (6 bases). Trimming shortened V by 5 bases and J by 4 bases, and 19 bases separated the two germline ends. The CDR3 is 16 amino acids. Germline V gives CDR1 MDHEN, CDR2 SYDVKM. Combining the CDR3 with reference TRBV28 and TRBJ2-3 gives the whole variable domain DVKVTQSSRYLVKRTGEKVFLECVQDMDHENMFWYRQDPGLGLRLIYFSYDVKMKEKGDIPEGYSVSREKKERFSLILESASTNQTSMYLCASSRLTGFGADTQYFGPGTRLTVL.

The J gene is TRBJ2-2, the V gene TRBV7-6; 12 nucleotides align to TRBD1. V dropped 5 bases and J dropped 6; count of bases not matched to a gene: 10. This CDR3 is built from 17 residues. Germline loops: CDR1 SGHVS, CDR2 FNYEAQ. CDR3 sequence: CASSPFPGQGAPGELFF. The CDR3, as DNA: TGTGCCAGCAGCCCATTTCCGGGACAGGGGGCGCCCGGGGAGCTGTTTTTT. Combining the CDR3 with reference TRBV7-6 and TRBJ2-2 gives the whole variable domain GAGVSQSPRYKVTKRGQDVALRCDPISGHVSLYWYRQALGQGPEFLTYFNYEAQQDKSGLPNDRFSAERPEGSISTLTIQRTEQRDSAMYRCASSPFPGQGAPGELFFGEGSRLTVL.

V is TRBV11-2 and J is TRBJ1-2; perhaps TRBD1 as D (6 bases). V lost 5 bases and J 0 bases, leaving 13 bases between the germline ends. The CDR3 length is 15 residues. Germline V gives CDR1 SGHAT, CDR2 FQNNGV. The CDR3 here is CASSTGQFTNYGYTF. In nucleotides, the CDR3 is TGTGCCAGCAGCACAGGACAGTTTACTAACTATGGCTACACCTTC.

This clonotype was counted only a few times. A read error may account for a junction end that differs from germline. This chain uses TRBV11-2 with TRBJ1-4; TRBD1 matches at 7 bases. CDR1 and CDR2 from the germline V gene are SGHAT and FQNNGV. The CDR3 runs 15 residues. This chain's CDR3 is CASRLGGQINEKLFF. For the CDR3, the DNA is TGTGCCAGCAGGTTAGGGGGACAGATTAATGAAAAACTGTTTTTT.

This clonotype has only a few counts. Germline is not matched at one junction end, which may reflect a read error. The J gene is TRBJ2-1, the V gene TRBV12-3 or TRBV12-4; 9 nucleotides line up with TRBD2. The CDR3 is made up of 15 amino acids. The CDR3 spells CASSSGGGRAGERFF. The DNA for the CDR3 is TGTGCCAGCAGTTCCGGCGGCGGGAGGGCCGGTGAGCGGTTCTTC.

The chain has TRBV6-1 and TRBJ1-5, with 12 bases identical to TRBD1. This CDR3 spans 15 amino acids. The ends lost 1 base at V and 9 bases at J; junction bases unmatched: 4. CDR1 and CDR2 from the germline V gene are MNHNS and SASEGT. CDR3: CASSEGGTGGRPQHF. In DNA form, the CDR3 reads TGTGCCAGCAGTGAAGGTGGGACAGGGGGCAGGCCCCAGCATTTT.

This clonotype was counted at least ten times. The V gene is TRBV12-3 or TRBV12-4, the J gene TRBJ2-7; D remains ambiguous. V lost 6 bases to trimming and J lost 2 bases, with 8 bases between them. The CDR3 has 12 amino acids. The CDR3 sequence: CASRVRPYEQYF. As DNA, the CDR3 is TGTGCCAGCAGGGTACGGCCCTACGAGCAGTACTTC.

The DNA of the CDR3 is TGCGCCAGCAGCTTCCCACCGGGGGGCTCCTACGAGCAGTACTTC. This translates into CASSFPPGGSYEQYF. V usage is TRBV5-1 and J usage is TRBJ2-7; 7 bases match TRBD2. V was pared by 2 bases and J by 0 bases, with 5 bases of the junction left unmatched. The CDR3 runs 15 residues. Germline V gene lookup returns CDR1 SGHRS and CDR2 YFSETQ.

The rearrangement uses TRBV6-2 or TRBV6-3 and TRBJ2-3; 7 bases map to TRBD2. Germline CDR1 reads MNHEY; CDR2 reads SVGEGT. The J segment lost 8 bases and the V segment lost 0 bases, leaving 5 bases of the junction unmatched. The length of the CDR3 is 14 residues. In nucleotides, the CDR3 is TGTGCCAGCAGTTACTCTCCGGGGGGACGTACGCAGTATTTT. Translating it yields CASSYSPGGRTQYF.

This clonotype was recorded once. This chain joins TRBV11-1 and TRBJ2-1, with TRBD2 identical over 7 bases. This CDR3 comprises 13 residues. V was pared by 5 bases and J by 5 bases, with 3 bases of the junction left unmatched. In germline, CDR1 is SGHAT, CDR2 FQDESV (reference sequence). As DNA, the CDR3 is TGTGCCAGCAGCCATCTAGCGGACAATGAGCAGTTCTTC. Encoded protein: CASSHLADNEQFF.

CDR3 region: CAGAGQAYTEAFF. Written as DNA, the CDR3 is TGTGCCGGGGCCGGACAGGCATACACTGAAGCTTTCTTT. This chain joins TRBV7-9 and TRBJ1-1; 7 bases agree with TRBD1. Germline CDR1 SEHNR, CDR2 FQNEAQ (reference sequence). The CDR3 is 13 residues long. V dropped 11 bases and J dropped 3; count of bases not matched to a gene: 9.

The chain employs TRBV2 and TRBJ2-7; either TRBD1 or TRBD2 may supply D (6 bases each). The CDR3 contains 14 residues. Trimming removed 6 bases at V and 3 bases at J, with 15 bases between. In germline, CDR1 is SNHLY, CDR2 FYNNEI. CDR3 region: CASRRDKPNYEQYF. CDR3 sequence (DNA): TGTGCCAGCAGGCGGGACAAACCGAACTACGAGCAGTACTTC. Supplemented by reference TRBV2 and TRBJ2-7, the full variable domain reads EPEVTQTPSHQVTQMGQEVILRCVPISNHLYFYWYRQILGQKVEFLVSFYNNEISEKSEIFDDQFSVERPDGSNFTLKIRSTKLEDSAMYFCASRRDKPNYEQYFGPGTRLTVT.

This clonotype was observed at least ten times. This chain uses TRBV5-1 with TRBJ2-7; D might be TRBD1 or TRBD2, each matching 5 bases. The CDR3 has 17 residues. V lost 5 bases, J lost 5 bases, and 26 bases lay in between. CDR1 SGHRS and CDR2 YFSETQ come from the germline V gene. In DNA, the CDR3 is TGCGCCAGCAGGAAAAATCTACGGGGCAGGTCCGGCGACGAGCAGTACTTC. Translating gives CASRKNLRGRSGDEQYF.

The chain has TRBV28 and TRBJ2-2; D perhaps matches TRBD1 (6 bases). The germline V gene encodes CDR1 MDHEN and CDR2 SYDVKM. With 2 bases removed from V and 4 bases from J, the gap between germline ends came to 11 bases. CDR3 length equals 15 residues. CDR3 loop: CASSLGGQPTGELFF. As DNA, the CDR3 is TGTGCCAGCAGTTTAGGAGGACAGCCCACCGGGGAGCTGTTTTTT.

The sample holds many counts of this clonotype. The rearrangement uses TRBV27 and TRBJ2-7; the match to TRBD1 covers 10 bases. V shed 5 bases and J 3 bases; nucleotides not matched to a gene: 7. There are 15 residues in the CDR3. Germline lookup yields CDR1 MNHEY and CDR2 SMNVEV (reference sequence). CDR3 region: CASSILGQGIYEQYF. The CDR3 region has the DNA TGTGCCAGCAGTATCCTGGGACAGGGGATCTACGAGCAGTACTTC.

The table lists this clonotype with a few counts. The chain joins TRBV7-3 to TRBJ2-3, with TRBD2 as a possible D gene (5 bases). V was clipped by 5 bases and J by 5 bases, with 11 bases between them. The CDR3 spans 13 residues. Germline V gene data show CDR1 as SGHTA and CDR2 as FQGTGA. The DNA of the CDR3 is TGTGCCAGCAGCAGATCGGGGAGAGATACGCAGTATTTT. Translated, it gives CASSRSGRDTQYF.

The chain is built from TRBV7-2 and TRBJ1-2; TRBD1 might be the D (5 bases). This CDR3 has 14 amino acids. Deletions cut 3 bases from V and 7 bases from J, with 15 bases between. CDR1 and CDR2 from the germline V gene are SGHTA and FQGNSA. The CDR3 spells CASSFVGQAGGYTF. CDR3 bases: TGTGCCAGCAGCTTCGTTGGACAAGCGGGTGGCTACACCTTC. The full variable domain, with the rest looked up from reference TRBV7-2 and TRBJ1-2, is GAGVSQSPSNKVTEKGKDVELRCDPISGHTALYWYRQSLGQGLEFLIYFQGNSAPDKSGLPSDRFSAERTGGSVSTLTIQRTQQEDSAVYLCASSFVGQAGGYTFGSGTRLTVV.

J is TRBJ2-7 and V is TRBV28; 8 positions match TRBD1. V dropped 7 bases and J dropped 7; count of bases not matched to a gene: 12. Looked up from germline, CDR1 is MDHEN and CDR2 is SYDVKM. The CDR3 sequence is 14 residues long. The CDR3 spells CASNSQGAGWEQYF. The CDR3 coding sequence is TGTGCCAGCAACTCGCAGGGGGCCGGGTGGGAGCAGTACTTC. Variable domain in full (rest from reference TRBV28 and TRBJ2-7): DVKVTQSSRYLVKRTGEKVFLECVQDMDHENMFWYRQDPGLGLRLIYFSYDVKMKEKGDIPEGYSVSREKKERFSLILESASTNQTSMYLCASNSQGAGWEQYFGPGTRLTVT.

DNA of the CDR3: TGTGCCAGCAGTCCCCCGGACAGAGTCCCACCGACCCAGTACTTC. Encoded protein: CASSPPDRVPPTQYF. The V and J genes are TRBV2 and TRBJ2-5, with D perhaps TRBD1 (6 bases). Germline CDR1 SNHLY, CDR2 FYNNEI. CDR3 length: 15 amino acids. Trimming took off 5 bases at V and 7 bases at J, with 20 bases between the two ends.

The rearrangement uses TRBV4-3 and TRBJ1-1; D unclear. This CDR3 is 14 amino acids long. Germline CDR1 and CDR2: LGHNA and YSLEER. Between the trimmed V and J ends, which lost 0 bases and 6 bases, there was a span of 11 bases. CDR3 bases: TGCGCCAGCAGCCAAGATGGACTTAACGCTGAAGCTTTCTTT. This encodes CASSQDGLNAEAFF.

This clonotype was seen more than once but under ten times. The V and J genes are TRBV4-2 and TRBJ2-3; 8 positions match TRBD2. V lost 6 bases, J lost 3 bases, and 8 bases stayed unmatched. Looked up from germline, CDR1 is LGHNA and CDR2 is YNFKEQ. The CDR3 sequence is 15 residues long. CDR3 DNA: TGTGCCAGCAGGAATGCAGCGGGAGAAACAGATACGCAGTATTTT. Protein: CASRNAAGETDTQYF.

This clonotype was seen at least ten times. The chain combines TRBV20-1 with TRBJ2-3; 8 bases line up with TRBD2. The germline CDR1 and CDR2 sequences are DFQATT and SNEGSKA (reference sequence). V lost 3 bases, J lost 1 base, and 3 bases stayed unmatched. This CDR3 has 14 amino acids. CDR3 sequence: CSARVAGRTDTQYF. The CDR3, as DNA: TGCAGTGCTAGGGTAGCGGGACGCACAGATACGCAGTATTTT.

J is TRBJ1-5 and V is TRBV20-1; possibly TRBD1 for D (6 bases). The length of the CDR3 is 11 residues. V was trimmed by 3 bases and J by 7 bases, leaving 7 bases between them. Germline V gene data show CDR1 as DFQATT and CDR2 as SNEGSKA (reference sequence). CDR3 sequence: CSASGGQPQHF. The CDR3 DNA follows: TGCAGTGCTAGCGGGGGCCAGCCCCAGCATTTT.

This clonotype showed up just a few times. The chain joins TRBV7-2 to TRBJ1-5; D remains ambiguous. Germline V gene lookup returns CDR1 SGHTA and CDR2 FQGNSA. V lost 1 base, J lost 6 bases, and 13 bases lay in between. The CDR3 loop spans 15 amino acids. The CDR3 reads CASSLVSAVAQPQHF. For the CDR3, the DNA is TGTGCCAGCAGCTTAGTGAGCGCAGTGGCTCAGCCCCAGCATTTT.